The entry below describes one T cell receptor (beta chain). This clonotype turned up a few times. What this receptor recognizes is not known. Base qualities were left out, and no much larger clone turns up one base away. In the ophthalmopathy patients, disease was moderately to severely active, with a Clinical Activity Score of 3 or more, a NOSPECS grade of 4 or more, and a duration of less than 3 months. The study excluded patients with uncontrolled infections, other autoimmune diseases, pregnancy or lactation. Diagnoses were established on the basis of clinical symptoms, serum thyroxine and TRAb, thyroid ultrasound, and orbital computed tomography. PBMCs were separated from 8 to 10 ml of fresh peripheral blood using Ficoll-Paque density gradient centrifugation. Total RNA was extracted using Trizol reagent, and RNA quality was assessed on an Agilent 2100 Bioanalyzer. These data are taken from a study of T cells in Graves' hyperthyroidism and ophthalmopathy (dated by TCRdb to between 2018 and 2021). About the investigation overall: Peripheral blood was collected at initial diagnosis, before any treatment. TCR V-J signatures able to tell the groups apart were searched for in a discovery cohort of around 95 patients, of whom around 43 had Graves' ophthalmopathy and roughly 59 had stable Graves' hyperthyroidism. TCR Vbeta CDR3 sequencing of 130 to 150 peripheral blood samples (over 40 ophthalmopathy, 70 to 85 hyperthyroidism and approximately 17 progressor patients) is reported in the paper. The roughly 90 discovery patients were divided at random into training and test sets in a 7:3 ratio. Following sampling, methimazole starting at 30 mg daily was given to hyperthyroidism patients, and high-dose intravenous methylprednisolone was given to ophthalmopathy patients. Thyroid tissue and blood T-cell repertoires from about six Graves' hyperthyroidism patients were also compared in the study. Prospective prediction of ophthalmopathy was tested in an independent validation cohort consisting of 18 to 20 hyperthyroidism patients and some 15 patients who later progressed to ophthalmopathy.

TCR beta CDR3 regions were amplified from RNA transcripts. The TCR CDR3 was subjected to a first round of RT-PCR using the HTBI primer set and the Qiagen OneStep RT-PCR kit. The libraries were constructed in a second round of multiplex PCR and then size-selected and purified. Paired-end sequencing of the libraries was performed with 100 bp reads on an Illumina HiSeq2000. The study's processing was this. SOAPnuke was used to process the raw data, throwing out any read that contained adapters or uncalled bases, had a mean Phred below 15, or lacked an exact constant-primer or identifier match. COPE v1.2.5 was used to merge the high-quality paired reads, and each unique nucleotide sequence was defined as a clonotype. MiTCR v1.1 was used to align the clonotypes against IMGT TRBV, TRBD and TRBJ reference segments. The analysis included only V-J combinations with a frequency above 0.0001, which together covered around 99% of the repertoires. The TCS score was defined as F50 (clonal expansion) divided by E x V (chaos), with BLOSUM62-based TCRdist calculated between CDR3 peptides within each V-J. Welch's t-statistics and random forest reduced around 520 V-J features to 13, which were used in a naive Bayes classifier (R e1071). The similarity between thyroid and blood repertoires was quantified using the Morisita-Horn index. TCRdb's own reprocessing of the public reads used fastp at Q25 and MiXCR and kept productive beta chains. Every entry covers one CDR3 protein and lists the most common genes and DNA from its rows. None of the V and J calls come from the authors' own analysis; TCRdb made them. The sample table holds hundreds of thousands of distinct CDR3 sequences, of which under 15% were seen once. Around 4.1% of the sample goes to the ten largest clones.

Broad study findings and their caveats: No statistical method was used to set the sample size in advance, and investigators knew the group allocation. Most expanded thyroid clonotypes (frequency above 0.001) were also detected in blood, a finding suggesting that blood repertoires may reflect thyroid immune responses. In cross-validation, a model built on a 13 V-J signature told ophthalmopathy apart from stable hyperthyroidism with over 85% sensitivity and approximately 81% specificity, and in testing the same model reached 80%/75%. During validation, the model predicted progression to ophthalmopathy a median of roughly six months ahead of onset, with almost 71% sensitivity and 72% to 85% specificity.

The sequence derives from a woman aged 40 to 55 with Graves' ophthalmopathy. The sample consisted of blood.

In nucleotide form, the sequence is TGTGCCAGCAGTGAGATTCAGGGGGGCCGGGAGCTGTTTTTT. Its protein is CASSEIQGGRELFF. This receptor chain uses TRBV7-3 and TRBJ2-2, with a tentative D gene TRBD1 over 7 matching bases. Inclusive of the bounding cysteine and phenylalanine, the CDR3 is 14 residues long. The sequence is cut down to CDR3 DNA, 42 bases in frame from base 1. Taken from the germline V gene, the CDR1 and CDR2 loops are SGHTA and FQGTGA. Trimming removed 6 bases from V and 9 bases from J, leaving 17 bases between the germline ends.